This is a list of T cell receptor beta chains from one sample in a study of cytotoxic CD8 clonotypes in ibrutinib-treated CLL. Sequencing used immunoSEQ multiplex PCR; TCRdb keeps in-frame clones, though not all of them. The sample lists roughly 97,000 clones, approximately 80% occurring once. Sequencing used PBMCs, obtained after 12 months of ibrutinib treatment. Source of these receptors: a human donor with chronic lymphocytic leukemia. The CDR3 runs from the conserved cysteine through the conserved F or W.

TRBJ1-2 TRBV6-1 CASSEMASNNYGYTF
TRBJ2-1 TRBV6-1 CASISIAGPYNEQFF
TRBJ2-5 TRBV7-7 CASSLGGGGVSETQYF
TRBJ2-5 TRBV7-7 CASSSRTGGETQYF
TRBJ1-1 TRBV30 CAWSVRSRDTEAFF
TRBJ1-1 TRBV5-6 CASSLARGTGVSFTEAFF
TRBJ2-1 TRBV5-1 CASSLGGSRNEQFF
TRBJ2-7 TRBV4-1 CASSQVGPYEQYF
TRBJ2-7 TRBV7-3 CASSLNGQPSYEQYF
TRBJ1-5 TRBV30 CAWSGGIKLRGNQPQHF
TRBJ2-3 TRBV5-4 CASSQGRSTNTDTQYF
TRBJ1-1 TRBV18 CASSPTGIGTEAFF
TRBJ1-5 TRBV6-6 CASSPQELSNQPQHF
TRBJ1-2 TRBV5-1 CASSLSAGIGYTF
TRBJ2-4 TRBV4-1 CASSQYSVGDKNIQYF